Described below is a single T cell receptor beta chain sequence and its context. The second PCR ran roughly 6 to 11 cycles with a sample-barcoded 5' primer and J-beta primers. One entry per CDR3 protein, called by TCRdb with MiXCR from the 5' RACE reads. The sample records about 1,500,000 distinct CDR3 sequences, roughly 30% being singletons. The sample belongs to a study of blood T cells in healthy people across ages. V lost 3 bases and J 7 bases, leaving 17 bases between the germline ends. This CDR3 has 15 residues. Germline V gene lookup returns CDR1 SGDLS and CDR2 YYNGEE. This sequence joins TRBV9 and TRBJ2-1; weak D call: TRBD2 (6 bases). This TCR was recovered from a woman aged 25-40 years in good health. Sequenced: blood. In nucleotides, the CDR3 is TGTGCCAGCAGCGCCGGGGCGGGATTGGGGAATGAGCAGTTCTTC. It is translated as CASSAGAGLGNEQFF. The entire variable domain, with the rest obtained from reference TRBV9 and TRBJ2-1, is as follows: DSGVTQTPKHLITATGQRVTLRCSPRSGDLSVYWYQQSLDQGLQFLIQYYNGEERAKGNILERFSAQQFPDLHSELNLSSLELGDSALYFCASSAGAGLGNEQFFGPGTRLTVL.